Given below is one T cell receptor (beta chain) in context. Its specificity is not known. Sequenced by immunoSEQ multiplex PCR; TCRdb stores in-frame clones only, minus some. The repertoire consists of some 94,000 clones, with around 96% occurring once and the leading ten covering 2% to 2.5%. The data were obtained in a study of OX40 agonist ivuxolimab in advanced cancers. Study-wide context: Patients with prior anti-PD-1, anti-PD-L1 or anti-CTLA-4 therapy were eligible; 35% to 50% had some. The study, taken as a whole, reports: Low levels of normalized T-cell clonal expansion also appeared in some nonresponders.

Germline V CDR1 and CDR2: MDHEN, SYDVKM. This CDR3 region has 15 residues. The J segment lost 4 bases and the V segment lost 3 bases, leaving 9 bases of the junction unmatched. This material consisted of CD4+ or CD8+ T cells sorted from blood, taken in a trial of the OX40 agonist ivuxolimab. The V call is TRBV28, the J call TRBJ2-7; 7 nucleotides line up with TRBD2. This clonotype originated in an adult with an advanced solid tumor such as melanoma, head and neck, liver or kidney cancer. The CDR3 is CASSFGGRASYEQYF. Written as DNA, the CDR3 is TGTGCCAGCAGTTTTGGGGGGAGGGCCAGTTACGAGCAGTACTTC.